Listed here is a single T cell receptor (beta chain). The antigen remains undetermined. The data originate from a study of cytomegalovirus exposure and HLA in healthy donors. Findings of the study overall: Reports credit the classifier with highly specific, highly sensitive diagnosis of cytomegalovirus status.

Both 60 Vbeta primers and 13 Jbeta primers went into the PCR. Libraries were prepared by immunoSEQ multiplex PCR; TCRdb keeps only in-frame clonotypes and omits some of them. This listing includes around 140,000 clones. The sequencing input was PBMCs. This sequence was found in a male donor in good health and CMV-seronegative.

Here the CDR3 reads CASSPGGIWNNEQFF. The CDR3 DNA reads TGTGCCAGCAGCCCAGGAGGGATTTGGAACAATGAGCAGTTCTTC. The rearrangement uses TRBV9 and TRBJ2-1; tentative D call: TRBD2 (6 bases). CDR1 is SGDLS, CDR2 YYNGEE, per germline. The CDR3 covers 15 residues. V was shortened by 4 bases and J by 5 bases, with 16 bases between the two germline ends.